The clone carrying this T cell receptor beta chain was recorded once. Its specificity is not known. The sample's treatment: oral pan-JAK inhibitor, 5-10 mg twice daily. This sample stems from a study of CD8+ T cells in alopecia areata. For the study at large: Those patients who were treated received oral tofacitinib, which was given at 5 to 10 mg twice daily for moderate-to-severe alopecia areata. Study-level findings and limits: Numerous clones, expanded in lesions, remained in scalp and blood during tofacitinib. Scalp clonality and expanded CD8+ clones among the top 100 fell significantly with tofacitinib.

The V gene lost 10 bases and the J gene lost 0 bases, with 16 bases spanning the gap. This CDR3 region has 15 residues. Germline CDR1 is MNHEY and CDR2 is SMNVEV (reference sequence). Sequencing used cDNA as its template, made by extracting RNA and reverse transcribing it. The repertoire was sequenced with immunoSEQ multiplex PCR; TCRdb's copy has only in-frame clones and lacks some. Here the sample spans roughly 220,000 clones, just over 65% being singletons. The input for sequencing was CD4+ T cells sorted from blood, taken between weeks 44 and 45, from a patient treated with tofacitinib. V is TRBV27 and J is TRBJ1-5, with D maybe TRBD1 (6 bases). This TCR came from a human donor with alopecia areata. The CDR3 DNA reads as TGTGCCAACACCTGCAGGGGCCTTAGCAATCAGCCCCAGCATTTT. It translates to CANTCRGLSNQPQHF.